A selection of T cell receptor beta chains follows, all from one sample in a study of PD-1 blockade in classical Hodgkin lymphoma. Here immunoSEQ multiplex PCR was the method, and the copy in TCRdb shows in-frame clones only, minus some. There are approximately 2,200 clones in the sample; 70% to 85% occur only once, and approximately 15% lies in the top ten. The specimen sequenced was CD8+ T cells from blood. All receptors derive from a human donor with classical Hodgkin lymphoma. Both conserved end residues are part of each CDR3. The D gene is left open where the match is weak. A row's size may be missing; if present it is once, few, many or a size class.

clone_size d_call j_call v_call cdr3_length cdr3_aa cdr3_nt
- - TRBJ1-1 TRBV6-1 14 CASSQSEENTEAFF TGTGCCAGCAGTCAATCGGAAGAGAACACTGAAGCTTTCTTT
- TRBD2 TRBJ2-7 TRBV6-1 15 CASRVTSGTSYEQYF TGTGCCAGCAGAGTAACTAGCGGAACTTCCTACGAGCAGTACTTC
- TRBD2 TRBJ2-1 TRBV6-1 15 CASSDIAGGQGEQFF TGTGCCAGCAGTGATATAGCGGGGGGGCAAGGTGAGCAGTTCTTC
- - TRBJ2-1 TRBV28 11 CASSSVGEQFF TGTGCCAGCAGTTCGGTGGGTGAGCAGTTCTTC
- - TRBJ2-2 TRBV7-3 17 CASSLKGGASQAGELFF TGTGCCAGCAGCTTAAAGGGTGGGGCTTCCCAAGCCGGGGAGCTGTTTTTT
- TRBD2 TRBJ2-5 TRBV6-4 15 CASSEIAGDQETQYF TGTGCCAGCAGTGAGATAGCGGGGGATCAAGAGACCCAGTACTTC
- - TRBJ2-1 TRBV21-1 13 CASSKTGSNEQFF TGTGCCAGCAGCAAGACAGGGAGCAATGAGCAGTTCTTC
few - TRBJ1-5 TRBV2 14 CASSDSLSNQPQHF TGTGCCAGCAGTGATTCCCTTAGCAATCAGCCCCAGCATTTT
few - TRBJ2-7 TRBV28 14 CASSLMVGRYEQYF TGTGCCAGCAGTTTGATGGTGGGACGCTACGAGCAGTACTTC
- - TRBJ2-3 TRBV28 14 CASSLGGRTDTQYF TGTGCCAGCAGTTTAGGGGGGAGGACAGATACGCAGTATTTT
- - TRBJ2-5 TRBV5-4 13 CASSDRGLETQYF TGTGCCAGCAGCGATAGAGGGTTAGAGACCCAGTACTTC
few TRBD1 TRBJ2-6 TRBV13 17 CASSSRDRVGGANVLTF TGTGCCAGCAGCTCACGCGACAGGGTAGGTGGGGCCAACGTCCTGACTTTC
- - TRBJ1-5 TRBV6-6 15 CASSQPGRVDQPQHF TGTGCCAGCAGCCAACCGGGCAGGGTAGATCAGCCCCAGCATTTT
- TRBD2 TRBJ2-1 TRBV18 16 CASSPVTSGAYNEQFF TGTGCCAGCTCACCAGTCACTAGCGGAGCCTACAATGAGCAGTTCTTC
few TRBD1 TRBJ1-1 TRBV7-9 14 CASSLSGTGAEAFF TGTGCCAGCAGCCTCTCCGGGACAGGGGCTGAAGCTTTCTTT
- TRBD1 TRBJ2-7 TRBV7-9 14 CASSRGDREYEQYF TGTGCCAGCAGCCGCGGTGACAGGGAGTACGAGCAGTACTTC
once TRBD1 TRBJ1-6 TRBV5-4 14 CASSPGQGGSPLHF TGTGCCAGCAGCCCTGGACAGGGGGGGTCACCCCTCCACTTT
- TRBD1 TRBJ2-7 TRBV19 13 CASSIRQGVEQYF TGTGCCAGTAGTATTAGACAGGGTGTCGAGCAGTACTTC
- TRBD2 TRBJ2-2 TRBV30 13 CALRLAGAGELFF TGTGCTTTAAGACTAGCGGGAGCCGGGGAGCTGTTTTTT
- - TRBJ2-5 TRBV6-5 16 CASSYSGGAHRETQYF TGTGCCAGCAGTTACTCAGGGGGGGCACATCGAGAGACCCAGTACTTC
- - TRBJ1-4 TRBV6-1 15 CASSEGGSGIEKLFF TGTGCCAGCAGTGAAGGGGGCTCGGGGATTGAAAAACTGTTTTTT
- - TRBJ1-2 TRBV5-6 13 CASSDPGREGYTF TGTGCCAGCAGCGACCCGGGTCGGGAGGGCTACACCTTC
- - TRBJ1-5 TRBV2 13 CASSVQTNQPQHF TGTGCCAGCAGTGTGCAGACCAATCAGCCCCAGCATTTT
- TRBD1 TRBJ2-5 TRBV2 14 CASRGQGSRKTQYF TGTGCCAGCAGGGGACAGGGTAGCAGGAAGACCCAGTACTTC
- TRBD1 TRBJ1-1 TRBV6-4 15 CASRAPGQPNTEAFF TGTGCCAGCAGGGCTCCGGGACAGCCGAACACTGAAGCTTTCTTT
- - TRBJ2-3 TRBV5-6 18 CASSLLMRRDIDTDTQYF TGTGCCAGCAGCTTGCTCATGCGCAGGGATATTGACACAGATACGCAGTATTTT
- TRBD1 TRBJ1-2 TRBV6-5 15 CASSYSSEGAGGYTF TGTGCCAGCAGTTACTCGAGCGAGGGGGCGGGTGGCTACACCTTC
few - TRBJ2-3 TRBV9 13 CASSVGNTDTQYF TGTGCCAGCAGCGTAGGGAACACAGATACGCAGTATTTT
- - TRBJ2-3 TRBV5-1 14 CASSWGTSADTQYF TGCGCCAGCAGCTGGGGGACTTCAGCAGATACGCAGTATTTT
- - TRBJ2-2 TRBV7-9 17 CASSSLLGGSNTGELFF TGTGCCAGCAGCTCCCTACTTGGGGGGTCTAACACCGGGGAGCTGTTTTTT
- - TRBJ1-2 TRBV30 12 CAQTGPNYGYTF TGTGCCCAAACGGGGCCCAACTATGGCTACACCTTC
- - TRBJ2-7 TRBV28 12 CASSLVGYEQYF TGTGCCAGCAGTTTGGTGGGCTACGAGCAGTACTTC
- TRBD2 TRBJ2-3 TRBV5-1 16 CASSPERGASTDTQYF TGCGCCAGCAGCCCTGAGCGGGGGGCTAGCACAGATACGCAGTATTTT
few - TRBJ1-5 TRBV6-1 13 CASSEDSYQPQHF TGTGCCAGCAGTGAAGACAGCTACCAGCCCCAGCATTTT
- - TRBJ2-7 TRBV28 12 CASGALTDEQYF TGTGCCAGCGGGGCCCTCACGGACGAGCAGTACTTC
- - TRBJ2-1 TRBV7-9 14 CASSPHSAYNEQFF TGTGCCAGCAGCCCCCACTCGGCGTACAATGAGCAGTTCTTC
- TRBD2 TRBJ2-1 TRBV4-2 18 CASSQGGLADSSYNEQFF TGTGCCAGCAGCCAGGGGGGACTAGCGGACAGCTCCTACAATGAGCAGTTCTTC
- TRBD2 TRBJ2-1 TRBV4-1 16 CASSQDWGLTRDEQFF TGCGCCAGCAGCCAAGATTGGGGACTAACAAGGGATGAGCAGTTCTTC
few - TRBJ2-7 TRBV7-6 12 CASSQSSYEQYF TGTGCCAGCAGCCAATCCTCCTACGAGCAGTACTTC
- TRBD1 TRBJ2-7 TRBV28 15 CASSSFRTGVYEQYF TGTGCCAGCAGTTCTTTTCGGACAGGGGTCTACGAGCAGTACTTC
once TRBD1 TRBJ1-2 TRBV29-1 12 CSVPDRGGGYTF TGCAGCGTTCCGGACAGGGGTGGTGGCTACACCTTC
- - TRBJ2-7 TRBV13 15 CASSLKTSNSYEQYF TGTGCCAGCAGTCTTAAAACTAGCAACTCCTACGAGCAGTACTTC
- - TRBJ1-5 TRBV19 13 CASSILGGRPQHF TGTGCCAGTAGTATTCTTGGGGGCCGGCCCCAGCATTTT
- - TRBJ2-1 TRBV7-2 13 CASSATLGIEQFF TGTGCCAGCAGCGCTACCTTGGGTATTGAGCAGTTCTTC
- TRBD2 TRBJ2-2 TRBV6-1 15 CASSRLAGVTGELFF TGTGCCAGCAGTCGGCTAGCGGGAGTAACCGGGGAGCTGTTTTTT
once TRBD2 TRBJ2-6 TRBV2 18 CASRAFGGASSGANVLTF TGTGCCAGCAGGGCTTTCGGGGGGGCGTCCTCCGGGGCCAACGTCCTGACTTTC
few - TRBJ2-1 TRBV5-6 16 CASSFGGLSSYNEQFF TGTGCCAGCAGCTTTGGGGGCCTAAGCTCCTACAATGAGCAGTTCTTC
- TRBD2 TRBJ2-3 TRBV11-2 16 CASRQGLAGGGDTQYF TGTGCCAGCAGACAAGGACTAGCGGGGGGCGGGGATACGCAGTATTTT
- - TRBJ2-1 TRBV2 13 CASSTGLHNEQFF TGTGCCAGCAGTACAGGACTGCACAATGAGCAGTTCTTC
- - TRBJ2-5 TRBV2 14 CASSEDRPSETQYF TGTGCCAGCAGTGAAGACAGGCCCTCAGAGACCCAGTACTTC
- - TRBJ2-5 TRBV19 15 CASSSGHLPRETQYF TGTGCCAGTAGTTCGGGACACCTACCCCGAGAGACCCAGTACTTC
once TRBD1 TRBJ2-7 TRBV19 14 CASSHRDRAYEQYF TGTGCCAGTAGTCACCGGGACAGGGCCTACGAGCAGTACTTC
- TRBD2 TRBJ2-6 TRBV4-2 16 CASSHEGGTGANVLTF TGTGCCAGCAGCCACGAGGGAGGGACTGGGGCCAACGTCCTGACTTTC
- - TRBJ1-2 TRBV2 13 CASSPAEGYGYTF TGTGCCAGCAGCCCCGCGGAAGGTTATGGCTACACCTTC
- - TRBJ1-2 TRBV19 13 CASSIGQGYGYTF TGTGCCAGTAGTATCGGCCAGGGCTATGGCTACACCTTC
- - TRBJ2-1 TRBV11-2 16 CASSLGLSPPVDEQFF TGTGCCAGCAGCTTAGGGCTCTCACCTCCGGTCGATGAGCAGTTCTTC
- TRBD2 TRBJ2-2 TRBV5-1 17 CASSSGSGGSNTGELFF TGCGCCAGCAGCTCTGGGAGCGGGGGTTCGAACACCGGGGAGCTGTTTTTT
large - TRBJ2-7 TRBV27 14 CATSVFSGSYEQYF TGTGCCACCTCAGTATTCTCGGGTTCCTACGAGCAGTACTTC
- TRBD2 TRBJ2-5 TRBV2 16 CASRSTGLAGTETQYF TGTGCCAGCAGATCGACCGGACTAGCGGGAACAGAGACCCAGTACTTC